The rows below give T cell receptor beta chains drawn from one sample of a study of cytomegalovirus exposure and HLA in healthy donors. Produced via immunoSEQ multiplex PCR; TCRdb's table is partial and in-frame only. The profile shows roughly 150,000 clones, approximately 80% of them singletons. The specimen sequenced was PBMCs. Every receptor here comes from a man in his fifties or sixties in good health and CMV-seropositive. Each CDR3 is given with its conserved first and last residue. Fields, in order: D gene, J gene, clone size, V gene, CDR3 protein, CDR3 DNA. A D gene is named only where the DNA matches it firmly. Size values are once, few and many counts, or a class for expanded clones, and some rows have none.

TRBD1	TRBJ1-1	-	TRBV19	CASSMGTVRHTEAFF	TGTGCCAGTAGTATGGGGACAGTCCGGCACACTGAAGCTTTCTTT
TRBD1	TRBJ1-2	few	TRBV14	CASSQGGSTGAGYTF	TGTGCCAGCAGCCAAGGGGGAAGCACAGGGGCCGGCTACACCTTC
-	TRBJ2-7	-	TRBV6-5	CASSYPGQIYEQYF	TGTGCCAGCAGTTACCCCGGACAGATATACGAGCAGTACTTC
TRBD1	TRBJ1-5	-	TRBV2	CASSAGGRSNQPQHF	TGTGCCAGCAGTGCAGGGGGCCGAAGCAATCAGCCCCAGCATTTT
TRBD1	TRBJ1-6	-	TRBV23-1	CASSHCGCEGQAHNSPLHF	TGCGCCAGCAGTCATTGCGGATGTGAGGGACAGGCCCATAATTCACCCCTCCACTTT
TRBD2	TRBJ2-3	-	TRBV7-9	CASRNRDYTDTQYF	TGTGCCAGCAGAAATAGGGACTACACAGATACGCAGTATTTT
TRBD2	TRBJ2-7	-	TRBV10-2	CASSDGTSGVLSYEQYF	TGCGCCAGCAGTGATGGGACTAGCGGGGTTCTCTCCTACGAGCAGTACTTC
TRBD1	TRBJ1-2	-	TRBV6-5	CASSYSSTGTNYGYTF	TGTGCCAGCAGTTACTCTTCGACAGGGACCAACTATGGCTACACCTTC
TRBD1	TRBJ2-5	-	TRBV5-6	CARRRDMTDRQETQYF	TGTGCCAGACGCAGAGATATGACGGACAGGCAAGAGACCCAGTACTTC
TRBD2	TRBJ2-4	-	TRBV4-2	CASSEILAGGPVASIQYF	TGTGCCAGCAGCGAAATACTAGCGGGGGGGCCGGTAGCGTCCATTCAGTACTTC
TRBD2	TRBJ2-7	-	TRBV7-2	CASSFPGGSEYEQYF	TGTGCCAGCAGCTTCCCGGGGGGATCGGAGTACGAGCAGTACTTC
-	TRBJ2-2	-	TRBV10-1	CASSEGDTGELFF	TGCGCCAGCAGTGAAGGGGACACCGGGGAGCTGTTTTTT
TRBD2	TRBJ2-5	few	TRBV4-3	CASSQEGGSSGGQETQYF	TGCGCCAGCAGCCAAGAAGGAGGGAGTAGCGGGGGTCAAGAGACCCAGTACTTC
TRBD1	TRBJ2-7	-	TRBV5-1	CASSSTLDRGLEQYF	TGCGCCAGCAGCTCAACACTGGACAGGGGGCTCGAGCAGTACTTC
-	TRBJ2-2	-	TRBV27	CASSLRPRGSTGELFF	TGTGCCAGCAGTTTACGGCCACGAGGGAGCACCGGGGAGCTGTTTTTT
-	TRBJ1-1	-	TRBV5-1	CASRSQGSRDTEAFF	TGCGCCAGCAGGTCACAGGGATCAAGGGACACTGAAGCTTTCTTT
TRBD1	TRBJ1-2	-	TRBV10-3	CAISNLDRANYGYTF	TGTGCCATCTCTAATTTGGACAGGGCTAACTATGGCTACACCTTC
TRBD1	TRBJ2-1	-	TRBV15	CATSRAYSDRGSFNEQFF	TGTGCCACCAGCAGAGCCTACTCCGACAGGGGCTCTTTCAATGAGCAGTTCTTC
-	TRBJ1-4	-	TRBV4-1	CASSQSGLLEKLFF	TGCGCCAGCAGCCAATCAGGACTCCTTGAAAAACTGTTTTTT
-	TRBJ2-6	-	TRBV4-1	CASSRYVGRDSGANVLTF	TGCGCCAGCAGCCGCTATGTCGGACGGGACTCTGGGGCCAACGTCCTGACTTTC
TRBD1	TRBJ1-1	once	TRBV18	CASSLQTGNEAFF	TGTGCCAGCTCACTACAGACAGGGAATGAAGCTTTCTTT
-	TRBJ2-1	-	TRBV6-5	CASSGSSLAHEQFF	TGTGCCAGCAGTGGTTCTTCACTAGCTCATGAGCAGTTCTTC
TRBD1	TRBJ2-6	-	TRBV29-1	CSVFYRDRLSGANVLTF	TGCAGCGTTTTTTATCGGGACAGACTCTCTGGGGCCAACGTCCTGACTTTC
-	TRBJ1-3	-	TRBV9	CASSVGQDIKSSGNTIYF	TGTGCCAGCAGCGTAGGACAGGATATTAAAAGCTCTGGAAACACCATATATTTT
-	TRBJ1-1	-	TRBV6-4	CASSYIRNTEAFF	TGTGCCAGCAGTTACATACGGAACACTGAAGCTTTCTTT
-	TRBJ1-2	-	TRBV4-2	CASSQETANYGYTF	TGTGCCAGCAGCCAAGAGACAGCTAACTATGGCTACACCTTC
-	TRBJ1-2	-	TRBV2	CASSWTSLNYGYTF	TGTGCCAGCAGTTGGACAAGTTTAAACTATGGCTACACCTTC
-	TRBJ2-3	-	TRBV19	CASRTGTYTDTQYF	TGTGCCAGTAGGACCGGGACTTACACAGATACGCAGTATTTT
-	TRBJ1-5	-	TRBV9	CASSPGGGLDNQPQHF	TGTGCCAGCAGCCCGGGGGGGGGATTAGATAATCAGCCCCAGCATTTT
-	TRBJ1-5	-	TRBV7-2	CASSAYSDSGQPQHF	TGTGCCAGTAGCGCTTACTCGGATTCGGGACAGCCCCAGCATTTT
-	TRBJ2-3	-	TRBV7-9	CASSLVQGYTDTQYF	TGTGCCAGCAGCTTAGTGCAGGGGTACACAGATACGCAGTATTTT
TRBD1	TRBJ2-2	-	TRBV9	CASSDRGQGIGELFF	TGTGCCAGCAGCGATAGGGGGCAGGGTATCGGGGAGCTGTTTTTT
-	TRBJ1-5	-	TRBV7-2	CASSFSGLGNQPQHF	TGTGCCAGCAGCTTCTCGGGGTTAGGCAATCAGCCCCAGCATTTT
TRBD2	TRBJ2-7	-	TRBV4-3	CASSQDIAGGGGRNEQYF	TGCGCCAGCAGCCAAGATATAGCGGGGGGGGGAGGCAGGAACGAGCAGTACTTC
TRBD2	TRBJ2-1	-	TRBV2	CASREGRSSYNEQFF	TGTGCCAGCCGGGAGGGGAGGTCCTCCTACAATGAGCAGTTCTTC
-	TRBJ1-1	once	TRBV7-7	CASLAQTTEAFF	TGTGCCAGCCTGGCCCAAACCACTGAAGCTTTCTTT
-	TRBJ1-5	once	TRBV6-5	CASSYSIPVRGQPQHF	TGTGCCAGCAGTTACTCGATTCCGGTCCGAGGTCAGCCCCAGCATTTT
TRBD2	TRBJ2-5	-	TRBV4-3	CASSPRGLAGEETQYF	TGCGCCAGCAGCCCGAGAGGACTAGCGGGGGAAGAGACCCAGTACTTC
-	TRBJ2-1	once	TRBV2	CASRDFSRGGEQFF	TGTGCCAGCAGGGATTTTTCTAGAGGAGGTGAGCAGTTCTTC
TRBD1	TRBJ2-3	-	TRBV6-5	CASSYDRAPGTDTQYF	TGTGCCAGCAGTTACGACAGGGCCCCAGGGACAGATACGCAGTATTTT
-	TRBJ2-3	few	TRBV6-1	CASRPELTSDTQYF	TGTGCCAGCAGGCCGGAGCTTACATCAGATACGCAGTATTTT
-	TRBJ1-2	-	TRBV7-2	CASSLDSYGYTF	TGTGCCAGCAGCTTGGACAGCTATGGCTACACCTTC
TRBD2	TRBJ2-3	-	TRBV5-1	CASSARTSGGMDTQYF	TGCGCCAGCAGCGCCAGGACTAGCGGGGGGATGGATACGCAGTATTTT
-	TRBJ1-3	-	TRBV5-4	CASSLLDSARNTIYF	TGTGCCAGCAGCTTGTTGGACAGCGCGCGAAACACCATATATTTT
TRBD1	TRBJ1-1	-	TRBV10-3	CASRQGDEAFF	TGTGCCAGCCGACAGGGCGATGAAGCTTTCTTT
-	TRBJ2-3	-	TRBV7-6	CASSLGGVLADTQYF	TGTGCCAGCAGCTTAGGGGGAGTCCTGGCAGATACGCAGTATTTT
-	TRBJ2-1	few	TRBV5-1	CASSLAGGRGAATLRDEQFF	TGCGCCAGCAGCTTGGCCGGGGGCAGGGGGGCGGCCACCCTCAGAGATGAGCAGTTCTTC
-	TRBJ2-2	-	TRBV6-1	CASSDFETGELFF	TGTGCCAGCAGTGATTTTGAGACCGGGGAGCTGTTTTTT
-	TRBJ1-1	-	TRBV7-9	CASSLVPAGTSVQVTEAFF	TGTGCCAGCAGCTTAGTTCCCGCTGGTACCTCAGTACAGGTAACTGAAGCTTTCTTT
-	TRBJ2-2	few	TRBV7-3	CASSFPDRGELFF	TGTGCCAGCAGCTTCCCCGACAGGGGGGAGCTGTTTTTT
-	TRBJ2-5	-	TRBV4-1	CASSVGGKRGQETQYF	TGCGCCAGCAGCGTAGGGGGTAAGCGGGGACAAGAGACCCAGTACTTC
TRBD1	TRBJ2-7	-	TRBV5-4	CASSLTMGTGTYEQYF	TGTGCCAGCAGCTTGACAATGGGGACAGGAACCTACGAGCAGTACTTC
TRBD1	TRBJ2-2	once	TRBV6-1	CASRHRGTNTGELFF	TGTGCCAGCAGACACAGGGGAACGAACACCGGGGAGCTGTTTTTT
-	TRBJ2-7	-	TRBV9	CASSVGPSFREYEQYF	TGTGCCAGCAGCGTAGGTCCCTCCTTTAGGGAGTACGAGCAGTACTTC